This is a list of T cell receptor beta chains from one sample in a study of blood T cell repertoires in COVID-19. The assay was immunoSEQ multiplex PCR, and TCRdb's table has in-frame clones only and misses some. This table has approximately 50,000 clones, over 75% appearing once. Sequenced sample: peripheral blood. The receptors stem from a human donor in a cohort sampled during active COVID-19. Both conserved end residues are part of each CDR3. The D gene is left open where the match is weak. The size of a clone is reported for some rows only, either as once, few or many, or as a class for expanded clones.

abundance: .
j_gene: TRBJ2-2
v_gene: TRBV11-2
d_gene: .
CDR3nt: TGTGCCAGCAGCTCCGCATCCGGTATCGCCGGGGAGCTGTTTTTT
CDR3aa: CASSSASGIAGELFF

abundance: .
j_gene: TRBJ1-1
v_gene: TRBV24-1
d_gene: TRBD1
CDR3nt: TGTGCCGATTCAATCGGGACAGGGTTTGAAGCTTTCTTT
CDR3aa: CADSIGTGFEAFF

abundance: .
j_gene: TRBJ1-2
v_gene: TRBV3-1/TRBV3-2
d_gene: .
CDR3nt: TGTGCCAGCAGCCACCCCAACAGGGCTGGCTACACCTTC
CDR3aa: CASSHPNRAGYTF

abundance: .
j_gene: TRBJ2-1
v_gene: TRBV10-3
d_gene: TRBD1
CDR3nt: TGTGCCATCAGTGAGTCCGGCAGGGGGACCTACAATGAGCAGTTCTTC
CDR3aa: CAISESGRGTYNEQFF

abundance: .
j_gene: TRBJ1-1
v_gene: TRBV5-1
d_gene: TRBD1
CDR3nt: TGCGCCAGCAGCGGAGGGGACAGGAACACTGAAGCTTTCTTT
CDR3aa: CASSGGDRNTEAFF

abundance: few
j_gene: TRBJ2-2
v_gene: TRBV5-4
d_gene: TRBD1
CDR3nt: TGTGCCAGCAAGCACAGGGGCCCGAACACCGGGGAGCTGTTTTTT
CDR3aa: CASKHRGPNTGELFF

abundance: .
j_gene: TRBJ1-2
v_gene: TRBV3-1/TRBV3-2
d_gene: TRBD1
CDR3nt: TGTGCCAGCAGCGAGGGACAGGGGGACTATGGCTACACCTTC
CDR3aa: CASSEGQGDYGYTF

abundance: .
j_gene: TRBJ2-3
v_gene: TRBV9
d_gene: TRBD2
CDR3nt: TGTGCCAGCAGCCCCGGGACTAGCCCAGATACGCAGTATTTT
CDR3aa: CASSPGTSPDTQYF

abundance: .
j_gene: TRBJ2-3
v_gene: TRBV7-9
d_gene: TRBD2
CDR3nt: TGTGCCAGCAGCCGGAGCGGGAACACAGATACGCAGTATTTT
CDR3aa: CASSRSGNTDTQYF

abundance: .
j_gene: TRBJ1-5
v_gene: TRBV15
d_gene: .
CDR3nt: TGTGCCACCAGCAGATCCTATACCTCAGGGATTAGCAATCAGCCCCAGCATTTT
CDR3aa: CATSRSYTSGISNQPQHF

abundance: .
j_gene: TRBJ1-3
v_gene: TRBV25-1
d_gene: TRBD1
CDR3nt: TGTGCCAGCAGTGAAACCGACAGGGGAGACACCATATATTTT
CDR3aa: CASSETDRGDTIYF

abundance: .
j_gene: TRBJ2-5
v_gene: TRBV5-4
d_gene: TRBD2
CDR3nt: TGTGCCAGCAGCTTCCCGGGACTAGCGGTCCAAGAGACCCAGTACTTC
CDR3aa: CASSFPGLAVQETQYF

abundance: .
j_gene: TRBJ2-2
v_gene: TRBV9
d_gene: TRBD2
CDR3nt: TGTGCCAGCAGCCCTAGGACTAGCGGGAGGGCGAACACCGGGGAGCTGTTTTTT
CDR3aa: CASSPRTSGRANTGELFF

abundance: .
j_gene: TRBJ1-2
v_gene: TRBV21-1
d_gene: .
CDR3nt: TGTGCCAGCAGTTCCGCAGGGGGCTACACCTTC
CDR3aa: CASSSAGGYTF

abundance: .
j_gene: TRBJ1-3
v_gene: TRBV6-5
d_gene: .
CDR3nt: TGTGCCAGCAAAGCGGCTATGAGGTACACCATATATTTT
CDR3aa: CASKAAMRYTIYF

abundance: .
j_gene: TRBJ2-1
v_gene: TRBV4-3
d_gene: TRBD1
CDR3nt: TGCGCCAGCAGCCAAGATCGACAGGGGAGAGGTGAGCAGTTCTTC
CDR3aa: CASSQDRQGRGEQFF

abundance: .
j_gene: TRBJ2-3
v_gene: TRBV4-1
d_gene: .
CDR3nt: TGCGCCAGCAGCCAAGACCGAAAAGGGGGGGGGACAGATACGCAGTATTTT
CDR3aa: CASSQDRKGGGTDTQYF

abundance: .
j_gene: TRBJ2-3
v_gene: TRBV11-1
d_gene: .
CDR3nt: TGTGCCAGCAGCTTGCGCCCCGGGTTCGGCGCAGATACGCAGTATTTT
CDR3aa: CASSLRPGFGADTQYF

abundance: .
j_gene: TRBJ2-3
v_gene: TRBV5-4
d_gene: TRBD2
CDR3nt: TGTGCCAGCGGCCCCCCGGGGCTAGCGGACACAGATACGCAGTATTTT
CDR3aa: CASGPPGLADTDTQYF

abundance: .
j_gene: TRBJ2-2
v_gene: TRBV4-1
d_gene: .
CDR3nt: TGCGCCAGCAGCCAAGATGTCGCAGGGGCGCTCGGGGAGCTGTTTTTT
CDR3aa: CASSQDVAGALGELFF

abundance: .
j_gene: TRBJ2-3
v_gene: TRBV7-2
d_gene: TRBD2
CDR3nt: TGTGCCAGCAGCTTAGGGGTCGGGGGGTCGGCAGATACGCAGTATTTT
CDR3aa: CASSLGVGGSADTQYF

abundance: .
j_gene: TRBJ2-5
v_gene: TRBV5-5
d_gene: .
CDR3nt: TGTGCCAGCAGCTTGGGCTTTGCAGGAGAGACCCAGTACTTC
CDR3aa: CASSLGFAGETQYF

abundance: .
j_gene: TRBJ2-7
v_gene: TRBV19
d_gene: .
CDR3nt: TGTGCCAGTAACCCCGGGACATCCACTTACGAGCAGTACTTC
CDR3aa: CASNPGTSTYEQYF

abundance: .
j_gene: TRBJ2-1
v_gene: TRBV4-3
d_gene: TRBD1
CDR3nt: TGCGCCAGCAGCCAAGTTTGGGACAGGGTCTGGAATGAGCAGTTCTTC
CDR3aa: CASSQVWDRVWNEQFF

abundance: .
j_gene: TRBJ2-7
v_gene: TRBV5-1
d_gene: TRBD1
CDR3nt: TGCGCCAGCAGCCTGGGACAGGCAGGGAAGTACGAGCAGTACTTC
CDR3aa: CASSLGQAGKYEQYF

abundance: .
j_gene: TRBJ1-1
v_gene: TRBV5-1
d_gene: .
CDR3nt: TGCGCCAGCAGCGCGATGGATGCGGGTGAAGCTTTCTTT
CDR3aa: CASSAMDAGEAFF

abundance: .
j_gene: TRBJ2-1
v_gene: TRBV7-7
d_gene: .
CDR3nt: TGTGCCAGCAGCCAAGGACGGGGGACCTACAATGAGCAGTTCTTC
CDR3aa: CASSQGRGTYNEQFF

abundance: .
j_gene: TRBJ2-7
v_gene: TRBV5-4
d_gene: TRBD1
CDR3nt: TGTGCCAGCAGCTTGAGGGACAGGGGAGAGCAGTACTTC
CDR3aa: CASSLRDRGEQYF

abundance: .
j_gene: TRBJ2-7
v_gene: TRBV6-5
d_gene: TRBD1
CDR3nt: TGTGCCAGCAGTTACAGGGGGCGCAGGAATAGTGAGCAGTACTTC
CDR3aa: CASSYRGRRNSEQYF